The next 21 T cell receptor beta chains were all read from a single sample in a study of blood T cells in healthy people across ages. For the second PCR, which ran for 7 to 11 cycles, a sample-barcoded 5' primer and a J-beta primer mix were used. Using its own MiXCR run on the 5' RACE reads, TCRdb lists one record per CDR3 protein. This sample has under 750,000 distinct CDR3 sequences, with 47% found just once. Sequenced input: blood. These receptors were collected from a man aged 80 or over in good health.

This chain links TRBV12-3 or TRBV12-4 with TRBJ2-7; TRBD1 matches at 7 bases. The CDR3 spans 13 residues. V was clipped by 5 bases and J by 2 bases; unmatched bases: 3. CDR3: CASSRGQTYEQYF. DNA of the CDR3: TGTGCCAGCAGTAGGGGACAGACCTACGAGCAGTACTTC.

This clonotype was counted a few times. A read error is possible here, since a much larger clone lies one base away. The chain has TRBV6-5 and TRBJ2-1; TRBD2 aligns across 9 bases. Germline CDR1 MNHEY, CDR2 SVGAGI. This CDR3 has 16 residues. Unmatched junction bases numbered 7, after V lost 6 bases and J lost 1 base. The DNA of the CDR3 is TGTGCCAGCAGCCCGGCTAGCGGGACTTCCTACAATGAGCAGTTCTTC. As protein: CASSPASGTSYNEQFF.

The J gene is TRBJ2-1, the V gene TRBV24-1; 9 bases match TRBD2. This CDR3 spans 15 amino acids. Germline V gives CDR1 KGHDR, CDR2 SFDVKD. V trimming: 4 bases; J trimming: 9 bases; junction bases outside the gene matches: 9. CDR3 region: CATSDSAGGLFEQFF. In DNA, the CDR3 is TGTGCCACCAGTGACTCAGCGGGAGGTTTGTTTGAGCAGTTCTTC.

In its sample, this clonotype was seen a few times. The J gene is TRBJ2-5, the V gene TRBV20-1; D assignment may be TRBD1 or TRBD2 (5 bases each). TRBJ2-7 matches the DNA end more closely, so the J call is doubtful. Germline assignment: CDR1 DFQATT and CDR2 SNEGSKA (reference sequence). The CDR3 extends over 12 amino acids. DNA of the CDR3: TGCAGTGCCCGGGACGTGGGTTCCGAGCAGTACTTC. Translated: CSARDVGSEQYF.

In DNA, the CDR3 is TGTGCCAGCAGCTCCCCTTGGGGCGGGAGTAGCAATGAGCAGTTCTTC. It translates to CASSSPWGGSSNEQFF. The chain is built from TRBV7-9 and TRBJ2-1; TRBD2 aligns across 7 bases. The junction had 12 bases not matched to a gene; V was cut back by 4 bases and J by 6 bases. Germline CDR1 and CDR2: SEHNR and FQNEAQ (reference sequence). The CDR3 spans 16 residues.

This clonotype was observed many times. The chain couples TRBV6-6 to TRBJ2-7; 8 bases are a match to TRBD2. V lost 2 bases, J lost 3 bases, and 12 bases stayed unmatched. CDR1 MNHNY and CDR2 SVGAGI come from the germline V gene (reference sequence). There are 17 residues in the CDR3. The CDR3 region has the DNA TGTGCCAGCAGTTACGGACTAGCCTCAAACGATAACTACGAGCAGTACTTC. Residues: CASSYGLASNDNYEQYF.

The rearrangement joins TRBV7-3 to TRBJ2-1; D could derive from TRBD1 or TRBD2 (5 bases each). Germline V gene lookup returns CDR1 SGHTA and CDR2 FQGTGA. Trimming shortened V by 5 bases and J by 5 bases, and 13 bases separated the two germline ends. The CDR3 covers 14 residues. CDR3: CASSPGTPNNEQFF. The CDR3 nucleotides are TGTGCCAGCAGCCCGGGGACGCCGAACAATGAGCAGTTCTTC. Full variable domain (remainder filled in from reference TRBV7-3 and TRBJ2-1): GAGVSQTPSNKVTEKGKYVELRCDPISGHTALYWYRQSLGQGPEFLIYFQGTGAADDSGLPNDRFFAVRPEGSVSTLKIQRTERGDSAVYLCASSPGTPNNEQFFGPGTRLTVL.

This chain joins TRBV6-5 and TRBJ1-1; D perhaps matches TRBD1 (5 bases). The CDR3 is 16 residues long. Per germline, CDR1 MNHEY and CDR2 SVGAGI. V was clipped by 4 bases and J by 1 base, with 16 bases between them. CDR3 amino acids: CASSSWGDYSNTEAFF. The CDR3 DNA reads as TGTGCCAGCAGTTCCTGGGGGGACTACTCGAACACTGAAGCTTTCTTT.

The genes are TRBV7-2 and TRBJ2-3, with D possibly being TRBD1 or TRBD2 (5 bases each). The CDR3 contains 14 residues. The germline gives CDR1 SGHTA, CDR2 FQGNSA. V lost 6 bases, J lost 4 bases, and 14 bases lay in between. CDR3 coding DNA: TGTGCCAGCAGACCAGAGTGGGGGTCAGATACGCAGTATTTT. Translating gives CASRPEWGSDTQYF.

The sample holds many counts of this clonotype. The V and J genes are TRBV7-9 and TRBJ2-7, with no clear D. Trimming removed 3 bases at V and 0 bases at J, with 9 bases between. The CDR3 runs to 14 residues. CDR1 and CDR2 from the germline V gene are SEHNR and FQNEAQ (reference sequence). The CDR3 nucleotides read TGTGCCAGCAGCTTTGACACGAGCTCCTACGAGCAGTACTTC. It encodes CASSFDTSSYEQYF.

The chain combines TRBV14 with TRBJ2-1; 14 bases line up with TRBD2. Germline CDR1 and CDR2: SGHDN and FVKESK. The CDR3 has 15 residues. The V and J ends lost 4 bases and 9 bases, in that order; junction bases with no gene match: 5. CDR3 DNA sequence: TGTGCCAGCAGCCGATTGACTAGCGGGAGGGGTGAGCAGTTCTTC. Residues: CASSRLTSGRGEQFF.

At least ten counts were recorded for this clonotype. The rearrangement joins TRBV7-2 to TRBJ2-1, with TRBD2 matching over 7 bases. Trimming removed 5 bases from V and 4 bases from J; junction bases left unmatched: 17. This CDR3 is 18 amino acids long. In germline, CDR1 is SGHTA, CDR2 FQGNSA. This chain's CDR3 is CASSPRGGGSIGYNEQFF. In nucleotides, the CDR3 is TGTGCCAGCAGCCCCCGGGGCGGGGGATCCATCGGGTACAATGAGCAGTTCTTC.

The chain recombines TRBV3-1 with TRBJ2-7; weak D call: TRBD2 (6 bases). The CDR3 contains 15 residues. The germline V and J ends were trimmed by 4 bases and 0 bases, with 13 bases remaining between them. Germline values: CDR1 LGHDT, CDR2 YNNKEL (reference sequence). CDR3 protein: CASSPLGGGSYEQYF. DNA of the CDR3: TGTGCCAGCAGCCCCCTCGGGGGTGGCTCCTACGAGCAGTACTTC.

In this sample, this clonotype turned up a few times. The chain combines TRBV12-3 or TRBV12-4 with TRBJ1-2, with 10 bases matching TRBD1. CDR3 length: 14 residues. The V gene end was trimmed by 4 bases and the J gene end by 7 bases; junction bases not matched to a gene: 6. CDR3 nucleotide sequence: TGTGCCAGCAGTTATGACAGGGGGCTAGGTGGCTACACCTTC. Translation gives CASSYDRGLGGYTF.

The chain links TRBV4-3 to TRBJ2-1, with D uncertain. Germline V gene lookup returns CDR1 LGHNA and CDR2 YSLEER. The CDR3 spans 14 residues. V was pared by 0 bases and J by 10 bases, with 13 bases between. The CDR3 nucleotides are TGCGCCAGCAGCCAAGACTATCTCGTCGGGGAGCAGTTCTTC. Residues: CASSQDYLVGEQFF.

The chain couples TRBV18 to TRBJ2-1; 7 bases are a match to TRBD1. The end of the DNA fits TRBJ2-7 better, so the J call may be wrong. The CDR3 has 16 amino acids. Germline V gene lookup returns CDR1 KGHSH and CDR2 LQKENI. The CDR3 DNA reads TGTGCCAGCTCACCCGGGACAGACCTCTCCTACAATGAGCAGTACTTC. Encoded protein: CASSPGTDLSYNEQYF.

The chain joins TRBV5-1 to TRBJ2-3; D is possibly TRBD1 (6 bases). CDR3 size: 15 residues. CDR1 SGHRS and CDR2 YFSETQ come from the germline V gene. Between the trimmed V and J ends, which lost 4 bases and 2 bases, there was a span of 14 bases. CDR3 bases: TGCGCCAGCAGCACCTCCGGGACACCCACAGATACGCAGTATTTT. Encoded protein: CASSTSGTPTDTQYF.

This clonotype was picked up a small number of times. J is TRBJ2-1 and V is TRBV12-5, with D possibly TRBD1 on 5 matching bases. Germline V gene data show CDR1 as LGHNT and CDR2 as FRNRAP. V gave up 7 bases and J gave up 0 bases, with 13 bases separating them. The CDR3 is made up of 15 amino acids. CDR3 DNA: TGTGCTAGTGCGAGACAGCAAGGCTCCTACAATGAGCAGTTCTTC. The encoded protein is CASARQQGSYNEQFF. Filled out from reference TRBV12-5 and TRBJ2-1, the complete variable domain reads DARVTQTPRHKVTEMGQEVTMRCQPILGHNTVFWYRQTMMQGLELLAYFRNRAPLDDSGMPKDRFSAEMPDATLATLKIQPSEPRDSAVYFCASARQQGSYNEQFFGPGTRLTVL.

This chain links TRBV29-1 with TRBJ2-4; D is perhaps TRBD1 or TRBD2 (5 bases each). V lost 5 bases and J lost 7, with 9 bases in between. Germline CDR1 is SQVTM and CDR2 is ANQGSEA. The CDR3 totals 11 residues. This chain's CDR3 is CSVLEGNIQYF. In nucleotides, the CDR3 is TGCAGCGTTCTAGAGGGGAACATTCAGTACTTC.

V and J are TRBV9 and TRBJ2-1; 7 nucleotides match TRBD2. This CDR3 has 15 residues. The J segment lost 6 bases and the V segment lost 0 bases, leaving 6 bases of the junction unmatched. Looked up from germline, CDR1 is SGDLS and CDR2 is YYNGEE. CDR3 in amino acids: CASSVGTREPNEQFF. CDR3 sequence (DNA): TGTGCCAGCAGCGTAGGGACTAGAGAGCCCAATGAGCAGTTCTTC.

Only a few counts were recorded for this clonotype. The rearrangement joins TRBV7-2 to TRBJ1-2; D not resolved. The V gene lost 5 bases and the J gene lost 7 bases, with 20 bases spanning the gap. From germline, CDR1 is SGHTA and CDR2 FQGNSA. CDR3 length equals 15 residues. The CDR3 DNA sequence: TGTGCCAGCAGCCCCGGGAGGGAGGTTGGGAGTGGCTACACCTTC. This sequence encodes CASSPGREVGSGYTF. The full variable domain, its missing parts supplied by reference TRBV7-2 and TRBJ1-2, is GAGVSQSPSNKVTEKGKDVELRCDPISGHTALYWYRQSLGQGLEFLIYFQGNSAPDKSGLPSDRFSAERTGGSVSTLTIQRTQQEDSAVYLCASSPGREVGSGYTFGSGTRLTVV.